This paragraph reports one T cell receptor beta chain. Antigen: not known. Sequenced by immunoSEQ multiplex PCR; TCRdb stores in-frame clones only, minus some. The sample carries 150,000 to 180,000 clones, about 86% recorded once. This sample was included in a study of T cell responses to AZD1222 COVID-19 vaccine. Overall study results and limits: Clonal diversity was possibly underestimated; the donors were predominantly white British and more often female. Reportedly, nearly half of unique spike TCRs recognized epitopes outside B.1.351/B.1.1.7 mutations. When two AZD1222 doses had been given, Spike-specific TCR breadth and depth rose. Spike regions recognized by vaccine-associated CD4 TCRs spanned the protein, led by 160-218 and 743-854.

Germline V gives CDR1 SNHLY, CDR2 FYNNEI. The CDR3 is 11 residues long. V was shortened by 8 bases and J by 8 bases, with 12 bases between the two germline ends. This clonotype was obtained from an adult in good health. The chain employs TRBV2 and TRBJ1-1; no definite D call. This sample comprised peripheral blood, obtained on day 0 of MenACWY control vaccination. For the CDR3, the DNA is TGTGCCAGCGGCCAAGGGTCCGAAGCTTTCTTT. This encodes CASGQGSEAFF.